This is a list of T cell receptor beta chains from one sample in a study of T cell responses to AZD1222 COVID-19 vaccine. The repertoire was sequenced with immunoSEQ multiplex PCR; TCRdb's copy has only in-frame clones and lacks some. The sample lists 130,000 or so clones, roughly 93% occurring once. The material sequenced was peripheral blood, taken on day 0 of AZD1222 vaccination. Every receptor here comes from an adult in good health. CDR3s leave out the opening cysteine and the closing phenylalanine or tryptophan.

len | j_gene | v_gene | CDR3aa
12 | TRBJ1-5 | TRBV10-3 | AISESTVNQPQH
13 | TRBJ2-1 | TRBV28 | ASSLRSGRTYEQF
12 | TRBJ1-6 | TRBV27 | ASSFRAIYSPLH
11 | TRBJ1-2 | TRBV4-3 | ASSQAQRGGYT
11 | TRBJ2-7 | TRBV25-1 | ASSDRRSYEQY
11 | TRBJ2-7 | TRBV28 | ASSFSGFYEQY
12 | TRBJ1-2 | TRBV4-1 | ASSQGGGGYGYT
14 | TRBJ2-7 | TRBV6-5 | ASSFHLTGQAYEQY
16 | TRBJ2-1 | TRBV19 | ASSISGGPGQGISEQF
15 | TRBJ2-3 | TRBV5-4 | ASSRGGVAEYTDTQY
12 | TRBJ1-3 | TRBV6-5 | ASMSRVGGNTIY
11 | TRBJ1-2 | TRBV7-9 | ASSLGRGDGYT
13 | TRBJ1-2 | TRBV4-3 | ASSPQGGVDYGYT
11 | TRBJ2-1 | TRBV7-6 | ASRQDRHNEQF
13 | TRBJ1-3 | TRBV6-5 | ASSLTGRPGNTIY
13 | TRBJ1-2 | TRBV19 | ASSIPDGRYYGYT
10 | TRBJ2-7 | TRBV28 | ASTGRVDEQY
10 | TRBJ1-5 | TRBV28 | ATRTMNQPQH
13 | TRBJ1-5 | TRBV6-4 | ARSEVRHSNQPQH
12 | TRBJ1-2 | TRBV9 | ASSVEDRSYGYT
16 | TRBJ2-5 | TRBV4-2 | ASSQVARQGTLGETQY
14 | TRBJ2-7 | TRBV6-6 | ASTHFWGQVSYEQY
14 | TRBJ2-7 | TRBV4-1 | ASSQANVAGVGEQY
12 | TRBJ1-5 | TRBV4-3 | ASSQDPGGQPQH
9 | TRBJ1-1 | TRBV19 | ASSGNTEAF
14 | TRBJ1-6 | TRBV7-2 | ASSLAPTTRYSPLH
12 | TRBJ2-2 | TRBV28 | AITPTGGTGELF
13 | TRBJ2-5 | TRBV9 | ASSPGQGTWETQY
13 | TRBJ2-3 | TRBV27 | ASSLLAGTTDTQY
13 | TRBJ2-5 | TRBV5-1 | ASSGRGLPQETQY
15 | TRBJ2-2 | TRBV7-2 | ASSLAAAGGLAGELF
10 | TRBJ2-7 | TRBV7-9 | ASSQGQYEQY
12 | TRBJ2-5 | TRBV28 | ASSFPGTQETQY
10 | TRBJ1-2 | TRBV19 | ASRQGYYGYT
14 | TRBJ1-6 | TRBV5-1 | ASSLEQGMVNSPLH
14 | TRBJ1-1 | TRBV7-2 | ASSLSRGHPGTEAF
13 | TRBJ1-3 | TRBV11-2 | ASSSGTLSGNTIY
12 | TRBJ1-2 | TRBV9 | ASSVDQAGRGYT
11 | TRBJ1-2 | TRBV30 | AWRLQGAYGYT
10 | TRBJ2-1 | TRBV28 | ASSSDSNEQF
11 | TRBJ2-5 | TRBV7-9 | ASSSRTRETQY
13 | TRBJ1-4 | TRBV5-6 | ASSLYSSGGEKLF
14 | TRBJ1-5 | TRBV15 | ATSRESGFSNQPQH
13 | TRBJ1-5 | TRBV5-8 | ASSLARGGGQPQH
9 | TRBJ2-5 | TRBV3-1/TRBV3-2 | ASSPGETQY
12 | TRBJ1-2 | TRBV29-1 | SALVGDTNYGYT
14 | TRBJ2-6 | TRBV10-2 | ASMGGTRSGANVLT